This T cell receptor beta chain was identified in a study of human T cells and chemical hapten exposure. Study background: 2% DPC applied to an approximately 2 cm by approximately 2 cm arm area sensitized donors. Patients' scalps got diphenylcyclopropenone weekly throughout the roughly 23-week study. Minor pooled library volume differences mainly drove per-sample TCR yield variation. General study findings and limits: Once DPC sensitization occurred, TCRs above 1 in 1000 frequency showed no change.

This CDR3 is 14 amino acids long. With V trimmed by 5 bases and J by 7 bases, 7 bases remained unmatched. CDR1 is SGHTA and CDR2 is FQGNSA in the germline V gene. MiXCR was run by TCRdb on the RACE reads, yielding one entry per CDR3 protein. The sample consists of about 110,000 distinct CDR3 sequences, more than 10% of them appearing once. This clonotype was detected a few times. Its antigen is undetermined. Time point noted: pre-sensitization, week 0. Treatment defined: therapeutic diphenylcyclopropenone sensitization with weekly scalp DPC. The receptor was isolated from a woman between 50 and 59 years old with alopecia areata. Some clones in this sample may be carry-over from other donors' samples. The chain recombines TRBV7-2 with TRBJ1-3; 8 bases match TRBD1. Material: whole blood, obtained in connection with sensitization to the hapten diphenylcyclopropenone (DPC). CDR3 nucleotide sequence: TGTGCCAGCAGCCCCCACCAGGGGGCGAACACCATATATTTT. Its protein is CASSPHQGANTIYF.